This TCR beta chain was identified during a study of OX40 agonist ivuxolimab in advanced cancers. Across the study: Mean age approximately 66 years, range 23 to 79; around 80% male.

Germline assignment: CDR1 DFQATT and CDR2 SNEGSKA (reference sequence). V trimming: 7 bases; J trimming: 6 bases; junction bases outside the gene matches: 1. CDR3 size: 10 residues. Generated by immunoSEQ multiplex PCR, the TCRdb table keeps only in-frame clones and is missing some. The table has 65,000 to 75,000 clones, approximately 84% seen once. The starting material was CD4+ or CD8+ T cells sorted from blood, obtained in a trial of the OX40 agonist ivuxolimab. The V call is TRBV20-1, the J call TRBJ2-3; 7 nucleotides line up with TRBD2. The sequence was collected from an adult with an advanced solid tumor such as melanoma, head and neck, liver or kidney cancer. CDR3 bases: TGCAGTGGGACTAGGGATACGCAGTATTTT. Protein sequence: CSGTRDTQYF.